The clone carrying this T cell receptor (beta chain) has only a few counts. The data originate from a study of blood T cell repertoires in COVID-19. Authors' data handling: Nucleated cell counts were estimated from reference gene primer amplification. The method was immunoSEQ multiplex PCR; TCRdb's version includes in-frame clones alone and lacks a portion of them. That table is the source of V, J and clone size, and D and trimming were worked out from the DNA. The table has fewer than 350,000 clones, 85% seen once. Germline V gene data show CDR1 as SGHRS and CDR2 as YFSETQ. Trimming left V 4 bases short and J 2 bases short, with 14 bases between. The length of the CDR3 is 15 residues. All enrollees were roughly 18 to 95 years old and from fewer than 30 US areas. Clinical history as reported by participants underpinned cohort assignment.

The sequence derives from a woman aged 25 to 45 who had been exposed to COVID-19. This chain links TRBV5-1 with TRBJ2-3, with D tentatively TRBD2 (6 bases). Sequencing was performed on PBMCs or T cells enriched from blood (not recorded which). CDR3 protein: CASSGGLQPTDTQYF. DNA for the CDR3: TGCGCCAGCAGCGGGGGACTGCAACCCACAGATACGCAGTATTTT.